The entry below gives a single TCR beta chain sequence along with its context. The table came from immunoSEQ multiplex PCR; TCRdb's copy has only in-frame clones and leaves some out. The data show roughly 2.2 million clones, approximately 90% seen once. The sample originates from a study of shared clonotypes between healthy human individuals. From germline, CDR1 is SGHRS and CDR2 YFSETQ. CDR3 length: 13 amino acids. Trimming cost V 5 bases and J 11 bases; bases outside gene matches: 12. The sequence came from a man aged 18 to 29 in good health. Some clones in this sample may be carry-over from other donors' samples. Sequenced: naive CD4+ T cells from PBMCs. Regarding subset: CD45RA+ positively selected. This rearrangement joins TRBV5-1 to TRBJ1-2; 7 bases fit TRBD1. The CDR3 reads CASRGEGAREYTF. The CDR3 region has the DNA TGCGCCAGCAGAGGAGAGGGGGCGCGGGAATACACCTTC.